What follows is one T cell receptor (beta chain) and its context. This sample stems from a study of OX40 agonist ivuxolimab in advanced cancers. Using immunoSEQ multiplex PCR, the repertoire was profiled, and TCRdb retains in-frame clones only, with some absent. The table records tens of thousands of clones, 80% to 90% of them present only once. V lost 5 bases to trimming and J lost 2 bases, with 15 bases between them. The germline CDR1 and CDR2 sequences are MNHEY and SMNVEV (reference sequence). The CDR3 spans 15 residues. The input for sequencing was CD4+ or CD8+ T cells sorted from blood, taken in a trial of the OX40 agonist ivuxolimab. The TCR comes from an adult with an advanced solid tumor such as melanoma, head and neck, liver or kidney cancer. The chain is built from TRBV27 and TRBJ2-5, with D perhaps TRBD1 or TRBD2 (5 bases each). The CDR3 protein is CASSPPSGRQETQYF. In nucleotides, the CDR3 is TGTGCCAGCAGTCCCCCGTCAGGGAGACAAGAGACCCAGTACTTC.